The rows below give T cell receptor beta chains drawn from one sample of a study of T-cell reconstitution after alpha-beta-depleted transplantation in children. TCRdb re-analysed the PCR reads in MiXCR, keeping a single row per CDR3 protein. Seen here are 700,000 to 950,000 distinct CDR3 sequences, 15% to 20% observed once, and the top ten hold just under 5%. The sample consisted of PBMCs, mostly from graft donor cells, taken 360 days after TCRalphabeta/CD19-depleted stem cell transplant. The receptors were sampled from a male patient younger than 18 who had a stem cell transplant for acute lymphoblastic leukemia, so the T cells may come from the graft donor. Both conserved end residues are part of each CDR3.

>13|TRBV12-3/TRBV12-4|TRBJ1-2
CASRATGWDGYTF
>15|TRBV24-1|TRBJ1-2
CATSDLPRLAYGYTF
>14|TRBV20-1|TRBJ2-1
CSASTGARGNEQFF
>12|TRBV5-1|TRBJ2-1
CASSLKRNEQFF
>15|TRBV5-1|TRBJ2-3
CASSLGQGAIDTQYF
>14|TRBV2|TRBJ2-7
CASRLRTAWLEQYF
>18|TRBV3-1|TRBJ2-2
CASSRRPGLAGAPGELFF
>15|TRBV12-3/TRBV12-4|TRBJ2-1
CASCFEIRGYNEQFF
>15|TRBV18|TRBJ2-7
CASSPPGSNGYEQYF
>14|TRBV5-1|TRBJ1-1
CASSFASPNTEAFF
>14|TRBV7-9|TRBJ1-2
CASSLAVTAEGYTF
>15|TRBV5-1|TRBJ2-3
CASSGLGSSTDTQYF
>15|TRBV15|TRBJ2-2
CATSRIGQNTGELFF
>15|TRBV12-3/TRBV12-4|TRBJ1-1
CASSLAVQFQGFAFF
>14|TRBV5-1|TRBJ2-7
CASSLVPSTYEQYF
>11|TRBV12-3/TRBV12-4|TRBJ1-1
CASSPGALAFF
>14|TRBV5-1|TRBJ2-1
CASSYIGYYNEQFF
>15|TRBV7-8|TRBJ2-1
CASSSNNPSYNEQFF
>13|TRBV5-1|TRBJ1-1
CASSLVSAGEAFF
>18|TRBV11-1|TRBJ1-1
CASSSRWGQGDGNTEAFF
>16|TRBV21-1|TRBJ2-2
CASSNVRQITTGELFF
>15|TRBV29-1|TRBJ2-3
CSVLPSGRALDTQYF
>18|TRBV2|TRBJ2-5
CASSEGLLAGGPEKTQYF
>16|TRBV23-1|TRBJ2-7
CASSQTSGRAPYEQYF
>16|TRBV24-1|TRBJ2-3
CATSDQPGLNTDTQYF
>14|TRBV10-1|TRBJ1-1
CASSEQGMNTEAFF
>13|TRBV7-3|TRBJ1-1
CASSSLGGAEAFF
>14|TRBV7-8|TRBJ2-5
CASSPRVNQETQYF
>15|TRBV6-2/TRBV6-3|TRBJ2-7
CASSRVGGGTYEQYF
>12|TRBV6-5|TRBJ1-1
CASSSRHTEAFF
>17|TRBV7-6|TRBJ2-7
CASSLEMGQLASYEQYF
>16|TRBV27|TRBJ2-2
CASGRWTPSNTGELFF
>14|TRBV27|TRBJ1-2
CASSPRQGRYGYTF
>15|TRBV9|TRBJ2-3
CASSGGQVRTDTQYF
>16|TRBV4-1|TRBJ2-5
CASSQGPLLIQETQYF
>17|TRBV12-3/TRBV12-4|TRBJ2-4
CASSLDRLVGAKNIQYF
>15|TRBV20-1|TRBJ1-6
CSTSGGSRPNSPLHF
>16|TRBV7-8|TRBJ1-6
CASRPTSGTGMSPLHF
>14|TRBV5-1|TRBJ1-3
CASSLDSPGNTIYF